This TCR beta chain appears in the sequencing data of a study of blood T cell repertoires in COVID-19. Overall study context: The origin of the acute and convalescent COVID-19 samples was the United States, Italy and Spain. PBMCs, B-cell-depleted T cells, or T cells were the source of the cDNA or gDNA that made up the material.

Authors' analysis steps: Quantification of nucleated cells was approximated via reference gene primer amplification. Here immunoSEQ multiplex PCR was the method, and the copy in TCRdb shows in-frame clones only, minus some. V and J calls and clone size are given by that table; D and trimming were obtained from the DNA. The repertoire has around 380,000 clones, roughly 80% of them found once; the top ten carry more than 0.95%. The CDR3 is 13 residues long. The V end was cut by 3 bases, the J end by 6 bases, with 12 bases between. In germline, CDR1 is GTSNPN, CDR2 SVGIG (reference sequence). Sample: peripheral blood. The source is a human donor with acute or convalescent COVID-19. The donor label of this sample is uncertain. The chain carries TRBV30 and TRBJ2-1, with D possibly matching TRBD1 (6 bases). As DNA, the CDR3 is TGTGCCTGGAGCTTCGGGACAATCAATGAGCAGTTCTTC. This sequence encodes CAWSFGTINEQFF. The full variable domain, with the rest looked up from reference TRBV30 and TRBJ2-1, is SQTIHQWPATLVQPVGSPLSLECTVEGTSNPNLYWYRQAAGRGLQLLFYSVGIGQISSEVPQNLSASRPQDRQFILSSKKLLLSDSGFYLCAWSFGTINEQFFGPGTRLTVL.